These 24 T cell receptor beta chains share one sample of origin, sequenced in a study of T-cell reconstitution after alpha-beta-depleted transplantation in children. Unique molecular identifiers were incorporated into the prepared TCRbeta library. TCRdb redid the calling of the PCR reads with MiXCR, one entry per CDR3 protein. Of some 240,000 distinct CDR3 sequences in the sample, 9.7% were seen once. The sample here was PBMCs from the stem cell graft donor, taken from the stem cell graft. All receptors derive from a human donor who donated a stem cell graft to a child with SCID.

This clonotype showed up many times. The rearrangement joins TRBV24-1 to TRBJ2-3, with D tentatively TRBD1 or TRBD2 (5 bases each). The germline V and J ends were trimmed by 3 bases and 3 bases, with 15 bases remaining between them. This CDR3 has 16 residues. Germline CDR1 and CDR2: KGHDR and SFDVKD. CDR3 nucleotides: TGTGCCACCAGTGATCCGGGACCCGAGGGGACAGATACGCAGTATTTT. It codes for CATSDPGPEGTDTQYF.

This chain uses TRBV2 with TRBJ2-1; 9 bases fit TRBD1. Germline V gene lookup returns CDR1 SNHLY and CDR2 FYNNEI. This CDR3 spans 13 amino acids. The J segment lost 7 bases and the V segment lost 4 bases, leaving 2 bases of the junction unmatched. CDR3 region: CASSVDRGNEQFF. Here the CDR3 DNA reads TGTGCCAGCAGTGTGGACAGGGGAAATGAGCAGTTCTTC.

The table lists this clonotype with many counts. The V gene is TRBV15, the J gene TRBJ1-5; D may be TRBD1 (5 bases). The CDR3 totals 15 residues. V dropped 2 bases and J dropped 5 bases, with 13 bases sitting between them. Germline V gene data show CDR1 as LNHNV and CDR2 as YYDKDF (reference sequence). DNA for the CDR3: TGTGCCACCAGCAGACAGGGTACGGGGGATCAGCCCCAGCATTTT. This gives the protein CATSRQGTGDQPQHF.

This clonotype was found many times. The chain combines TRBV7-9 with TRBJ2-1; TRBD2 matches at 11 bases. This CDR3 has 15 amino acids. The junction had 3 bases not matched to a gene; V was cut back by 4 bases and J by 4 bases. CDR1 and CDR2 from the germline V gene are SEHNR and FQNEAQ (reference sequence). The CDR3: CASSSTSGGYNEQFF. The CDR3, as DNA: TGTGCCAGCAGCTCCACTAGCGGGGGTTACAATGAGCAGTTCTTC.

There are many counts of this clonotype. Here the CDR3 DNA reads TGCGCCAGCAGCTTGGAGGGACAGGGGAGGTTGGCTTTCTTT. Translation: CASSLEGQGRLAFF. The chain recombines TRBV5-1 with TRBJ1-1; 10 bases are shared with TRBD1. CDR3 length: 14 amino acids. Germline assignment: CDR1 SGHRS and CDR2 YFSETQ. V gave up 0 bases and J gave up 11 bases; unmatched junction bases: 7.

This clonotype was detected ten times or more. This chain uses TRBV5-6 with TRBJ1-4; 10 bases agree with TRBD1. Germline V gene lookup returns CDR1 SGHDT and CDR2 YYEEEE. With 5 bases clipped from V and 8 bases from J, the junction kept 9 bases outside the gene matches. The CDR3 sequence is 15 residues long. CDR3 coding DNA: TGTGCCAGCAGTTGGACAGGGGGACTACGGGAAAAACTGTTTTTT. It specifies CASSWTGGLREKLFF.

There are many counts of this clonotype. This CDR3 is CASSRRETGGDSPLHF. CDR3 DNA sequence: TGTGCCAGCAGTCGCCGAGAGACGGGGGGGGATTCACCCCTCCACTTT. The V and J genes are TRBV6-1 and TRBJ1-6, with D perhaps TRBD1 (5 bases). This CDR3 is built from 16 residues. Germline loops: CDR1 MNHNS, CDR2 SASEGT. V was pared by 5 bases and J by 8 bases, with 19 bases between.

This clonotype appeared many times. The rearrangement links TRBV7-3 to TRBJ1-1; weak D call: TRBD1 (5 bases). Germline V gives CDR1 SGHTA, CDR2 FQGTGA. The CDR3 has 13 residues. V lost 4 bases, J lost 3 bases, and 9 bases lay in between. Here the CDR3 reads CASSSGPYTEAFF. The CDR3 DNA reads TGTGCCAGCAGCTCAGGGCCGTACACTGAAGCTTTCTTT.

The V call is TRBV7-2, the J call TRBJ1-1; no clear D gene. Germline CDR1 SGHTA, CDR2 FQGNSA. This CDR3 region has 14 residues. V was cut by 5 bases and J by 0 bases, with 10 bases left in between. CDR3 in amino acids: CASSRTTVNTEAFF. Here the CDR3 DNA reads TGTGCCAGCAGCCGTACAACAGTGAACACTGAAGCTTTCTTT.

Ten or more counts support this clonotype. V usage is TRBV5-1 and J usage is TRBJ2-3; 14 nucleotides align to TRBD2. The CDR3 is 16 residues long. CDR1 is SGHRS and CDR2 is YFSETQ in the germline V gene. V trimming: 2 bases; J trimming: 4 bases; junction bases outside the gene matches: 3. CDR3: CASSLGGLAGADTQYF. Here the CDR3 DNA reads TGCGCCAGCAGCTTAGGGGGACTAGCGGGGGCAGATACGCAGTATTTT.

This clonotype was found many times. This sequence joins TRBV4-1 and TRBJ2-3, with D unclear. CDR3 size: 14 residues. V shed 1 base and J shed 0 bases, with 5 bases lying between them. Germline CDR1 is MGHRA and CDR2 is YSYEKL. In DNA, the CDR3 is TGCGCCAGCAGCCAAGTAGTTAGCACAGATACGCAGTATTTT. Amino acids: CASSQVVSTDTQYF.

This clonotype came up a few times. The chain is built from TRBV6-5 and TRBJ2-7; 7 bases match TRBD1. CDR3 length equals 15 residues. CDR1 is MNHEY, CDR2 SVGAGI, per germline. Germline trimming cut 2 bases from V and 0 bases from J; bases unmatched to any gene: 4. CDR3 sequence reads: CASSYRTGRSYEQYF. CDR3 bases: TGTGCCAGCAGTTACCGGACAGGACGCTCCTACGAGCAGTACTTC.

This clonotype was picked up many times. The chain uses TRBV20-1 and TRBJ1-5; D gene uncertain. This CDR3 is 14 amino acids long. Trimming left V 0 bases short and J 5 bases short, with 11 bases between. CDR1 is DFQATT and CDR2 is SNEGSKA in the germline V gene (reference sequence). The DNA for the CDR3 is TGCAGTGCTAGAGACGGGTCAGGCTATCAGCCCCAGCATTTT. Translated: CSARDGSGYQPQHF.

Many counts were recorded for this clonotype. The chain couples TRBV7-2 to TRBJ2-3, with a possible D match to TRBD1 (6 bases). Deletions cut 2 bases from V and 8 bases from J, with 11 bases between. This CDR3 is 13 amino acids long. Germline assignment: CDR1 SGHTA and CDR2 FQGNSA. In DNA, the CDR3 is TGTGCCAGCAGCTTAAAGCAGGGGCTTACGCAGTATTTT. Its translation: CASSLKQGLTQYF. The full variable domain, with the rest looked up from reference TRBV7-2 and TRBJ2-3, is GAGVSQSPSNKVTEKGKDVELRCDPISGHTALYWYRQSLGQGLEFLIYFQGNSAPDKSGLPSDRFSAERTGGSVSTLTIQRTQQEDSAVYLCASSLKQGLTQYFGPGTRLTVL.

The rearrangement uses TRBV10-3 and TRBJ2-7, with a weak D call TRBD1 (6 bases). The length of the CDR3 is 14 residues. CDR1 and CDR2 (germline): ENHRY, SYGVKD. The V gene lost 4 bases and the J gene lost 0 bases, with 10 bases spanning the gap. The CDR3 here is CAISVQDSSYEQYF. The CDR3 DNA follows: TGTGCCATCAGTGTACAGGACAGCTCCTACGAGCAGTACTTC.

This clonotype showed up many times. V and J are TRBV11-2 and TRBJ1-1; perhaps TRBD1 as D (6 bases). CDR1 is SGHAT and CDR2 is FQNNGV in the germline V gene. This CDR3 has 11 residues. Trimming cost V 7 bases and J 9 bases, with 12 bases left between them. CDR3 nucleotide sequence: TGTGCCAGCACCGTGCAGGGGCAAGCTTTCTTT. This gives the protein CASTVQGQAFF.

The chain joins TRBV6-5 to TRBJ2-7; D gene ambiguous. Germline V gene lookup returns CDR1 MNHEY and CDR2 SVGAGI. V gave up 4 bases and J gave up 2 bases, with 12 bases separating them. CDR3 length: 14 residues. CDR3 nucleotides: TGTGCCAGCAGTTTCTCCCGGGCCCCCTACGAGCAGTACTTC. Its protein is CASSFSRAPYEQYF.

This clonotype was counted many times. The gene calls are TRBV20-1 and TRBJ1-2, with D possibly matching TRBD1 (6 bases). The CDR3 loop spans 13 amino acids. Germline CDR1 DFQATT, CDR2 SNEGSKA (reference sequence). With 6 bases removed from V and 2 bases from J, the gap between germline ends came to 13 bases. CDR3 region: CSAAYGGNYGYTF. The CDR3 nucleotides are TGCAGTGCCGCTTACGGGGGCAACTATGGCTACACCTTC.

This clonotype has a count of ten or more. The V call is TRBV20-1, the J call TRBJ1-6; D unclear. CDR1 is DFQATT, CDR2 SNEGSKA, per germline (reference sequence). V shed 0 bases and J shed 8 bases, with 14 bases lying between them. The CDR3 is made up of 15 amino acids. This CDR3 reads CSARDGSNRDSPLHF. CDR3 bases: TGCAGTGCTAGAGATGGGTCTAACCGCGATTCACCCCTCCACTTT.

This clonotype showed up many times. J is TRBJ1-1 and V is TRBV6-6; D not certain. From germline, CDR1 is MNHNY and CDR2 SVGAGI (reference sequence). V was shortened by 5 bases and J by 3 bases, with 7 bases between the two germline ends. CDR3 length equals 12 residues. The CDR3 nucleotides read TGTGCCAGCAGTCCAGTCTACACTGAAGCTTTCTTT. Encoded protein: CASSPVYTEAFF.

This clonotype was recorded many times. The chain combines TRBV7-2 with TRBJ1-5; 8 nucleotides match TRBD1. From germline, CDR1 is SGHTA and CDR2 FQGNSA. The CDR3 length is 16 residues. With V trimmed by 5 bases and J by 2 bases, 8 bases remained unmatched. The CDR3 reads CASSPSGQGGNQPQHF. The CDR3 DNA reads as TGTGCCAGCAGCCCATCTGGACAGGGCGGCAATCAGCCCCAGCATTTT.

In this sample, this clonotype turned up many times. This chain uses TRBV11-2 with TRBJ2-7; no definite D call. The CDR3 consists of 16 residues. The V end lost 5 bases, the J end lost 2 bases, and 19 bases lay between the germline ends. Germline V gene lookup returns CDR1 SGHAT and CDR2 FQNNGV. CDR3 DNA: TGTGCCAGCAGCCCCTTGTCTAGAAGAGAGACCTACGAGCAGTACTTC. Amino acid sequence: CASSPLSRRETYEQYF.

In its sample, this clonotype was seen many times. The gene calls are TRBV4-2 and TRBJ2-5; 7 bases match TRBD2. The CDR3 has 17 amino acids. Germline CDR1 LGHNA, CDR2 YNFKEQ. The junction had 12 bases not matched to a gene; V was cut back by 1 base and J by 4 bases. DNA for the CDR3: TGTGCCAGCAGCCAAGTTGGTATTCGGACTAGTGCAGAGACCCAGTACTTC. It codes for CASSQVGIRTSAETQYF.

This clonotype has a count of ten or more. The chain combines TRBV4-1 with TRBJ1-1; no definite D call. The germline V and J ends were trimmed by 1 base and 8 bases, with 11 bases remaining between them. This CDR3 comprises 13 residues. CDR1 is MGHRA, CDR2 YSYEKL, per germline. This CDR3 is CASSQVQSGEAFF. The CDR3 region has the DNA TGCGCCAGCAGCCAAGTCCAGTCCGGAGAAGCTTTCTTT.